This entry lists 15 T cell receptor beta chains sequenced from one sample in a study of T cell responses to AZD1222 COVID-19 vaccine. TCRdb keeps only in-frame clones here, not all; method: immunoSEQ multiplex PCR. The table has 100,000 or so clones, approximately 88% seen once. The starting material was peripheral blood, obtained on day 0 of AZD1222 vaccination. These receptors came from an adult in good health.

J is TRBJ2-1 and V is TRBV6-6; TRBD1 agrees at 8 bases. This CDR3 has 15 amino acids. V shed 6 bases and J 2 bases; nucleotides not matched to a gene: 6. Germline CDR1 is MNHNY and CDR2 is SVGAGI (reference sequence). The CDR3 region is CASRTDRVTYNEQFF. The CDR3 coding sequence is TGTGCCAGCAGGACGGACAGGGTCACCTACAATGAGCAGTTCTTC.

The chain employs TRBV18 and TRBJ2-2, with unresolved D. This CDR3 has 13 amino acids. Trimming removed 3 bases from V and 6 bases from J, with 8 bases in between. Germline-derived CDR1 and CDR2 are KGHSH and LQKENI. CDR3 nucleotides: TGTGCCAGCTCACCGGTTGCTCCCGGGGAGCTGTTTTTT. Amino acids: CASSPVAPGELFF.

J is TRBJ2-2 and V is TRBV5-4; D is perhaps TRBD1 (5 bases). The CDR3 consists of 15 residues. V gave up 4 bases and J gave up 4 bases, with 14 bases separating them. The V gene's germline CDR1 is SGHNT and CDR2 YYREEE (reference sequence). CDR3 in DNA: TGTGCCAGCAGCCCGACAGCATTCGGCACCGGGGAGCTGTTTTTT. Translation: CASSPTAFGTGELFF.

The genes are TRBV27 and TRBJ2-2; D may correspond to TRBD1 or TRBD2 (5 bases each). The V end was cut by 8 bases, the J end by 7 bases, with 11 bases between. This CDR3 is 12 amino acids long. Per germline, CDR1 MNHEY and CDR2 SMNVEV (reference sequence). The chain's CDR3 is CASRLGVGELFF. CDR3 sequence (DNA): TGTGCCAGCCGATTGGGGGTCGGGGAGCTGTTTTTT.

The chain is built from TRBV18 and TRBJ1-2; 7 bases are a match to TRBD1. The germline V gene encodes CDR1 KGHSH and CDR2 LQKENI. Unmatched junction bases numbered 8, after V lost 6 bases and J lost 4 bases. The CDR3 is 14 amino acids. CDR3 DNA sequence: TGTGCCAGCTCTCCTGGCCAGGGGGGCTATGGCTACACCTTC. This codes for CASSPGQGGYGYTF.

The chain employs TRBV12-1 and TRBJ2-7; TRBD1, the table's D call, lacks a check against the DNA. TRBV12-1 is a listed pseudogene. The CDR3 runs to 15 residues. DNA for the CDR3: TGTGCCAGCAGCTTTTTTCAGGCAAGCTCCTACGAGCAGTACTTC. Residues: CASSFFQASSYEQYF.

The chain employs TRBV5-4 and TRBJ2-2; the D is unclear. The CDR3 consists of 11 residues. The V gene lost 2 bases and the J gene lost 4 bases, with 0 bases spanning the gap. Germline values: CDR1 SGHNT, CDR2 YYREEE (reference sequence). CDR3 residues: CASSFTGELFF. In DNA, the CDR3 is TGTGCCAGCAGCTTCACCGGGGAGCTGTTTTTT. The full variable domain, completed using reference TRBV5-4 and TRBJ2-2, is ETGVTQSPTHLIKTRGQQVTLRCSSQSGHNTVSWYQQALGQGPQFIFQYYREEENGRGNFPPRFSGLQFPNYSSELNVNALELDDSALYLCASSFTGELFFGEGSRLTVL.

V gene TRBV11-2 combines with J gene TRBJ1-3; D unclear. V shed 3 bases and J shed 0 bases, with 6 bases lying between them. This CDR3 spans 14 amino acids. Germline assignment: CDR1 SGHAT and CDR2 FQNNGV. CDR3 DNA: TGTGCCAGCAGCTTCGGCGGCTCTGGAAACACCATATATTTT. It yields the protein CASSFGGSGNTIYF.

This clone was counted a single time. V usage is TRBV28 and J usage is TRBJ1-2; TRBD1 matches 9 bases. The CDR3 is 13 residues long. From germline, CDR1 is MDHEN and CDR2 SYDVKM. Germline trimming cut 5 bases from V and 7 bases from J; bases unmatched to any gene: 5. The CDR3 protein is CASSKQGAFGYTF. For the CDR3, the DNA is TGTGCCAGCAGTAAACAGGGGGCGTTTGGCTACACCTTC.

This CDR3 reads CASSIEGAVFYGYTF. DNA of the CDR3: TGTGCCAGTAGTATTGAGGGGGCAGTTTTCTATGGCTACACCTTC. The chain joins TRBV19 to TRBJ1-2, with TRBD1 matching 7 bases. V shed 3 bases, J shed 4 bases, and the junction held 8 bases outside the gene matches. Per germline, CDR1 LNHDA and CDR2 SQIVND (reference sequence). The CDR3 spans 15 residues.

This sequence joins TRBV28 and TRBJ1-5, with D possibly TRBD1 on 6 matching bases. V was shortened by 6 bases and J by 4 bases, with 16 bases between the two germline ends. From germline, CDR1 is MDHEN and CDR2 SYDVKM. This CDR3 is built from 15 residues. CDR3 bases: TGTGCCAGCAGGAGGGGGGGGGCGCTGAATCAGCCCCAGCATTTT. Amino acid sequence: CASRRGGALNQPQHF.

This clone was recorded once. The V gene is TRBV10-3, the J gene TRBJ1-1; 9 nucleotides match TRBD1. V gave up 3 bases and J gave up 5 bases; unmatched junction bases: 7. Germline assignment: CDR1 ENHRY and CDR2 SYGVKD. The CDR3 covers 15 residues. The chain's CDR3 is CAISDSDRGSTEAFF. The CDR3 region has the DNA TGTGCCATCAGTGATTCCGACAGGGGGAGTACTGAAGCTTTCTTT.

CDR3: CASSFDGGYTF. CDR3 coding DNA: TGTGCCAGCAGTTTTGACGGTGGCTACACCTTC. This chain joins TRBV2 and TRBJ1-2; D is uncertain. Germline V gives CDR1 SNHLY, CDR2 FYNNEI. The CDR3 sequence is 11 residues long. Trimming pared 5 bases from V and 7 bases from J, leaving 8 bases between.

The chain recombines TRBV3-1 (or the pseudogene TRBV3-2) with TRBJ2-1, with 9 bases matching TRBD2. The germline CDR1 and CDR2 sequences are LGHDT and YNNKEL (reference sequence). V lost 1 base to trimming and J lost 8 bases; unmatched junction nucleotides: 9. CDR3 length: 16 residues. The CDR3 nucleotides read TGTGCCAGCAGCCAAGCTGAGCGGGGGGTTCGCGATGAGCAGTTCTTC. This gives the protein CASSQAERGVRDEQFF.

The chain carries TRBV5-1 and TRBJ2-1, with D maybe TRBD1 (6 bases). V lost 4 bases and J 14 bases, leaving 19 bases between the germline ends. CDR1 is SGHRS, CDR2 YFSETQ, per germline. This CDR3 has 13 residues. The CDR3 loop reads CASSEPGTWKKFF. The CDR3 region has the DNA TGCGCCAGCAGCGAGCCAGGGACATGGAAGAAGTTCTTC.